The 10 T cell receptor beta chains presented below share a single source sample, sequenced in a study of cytomegalovirus exposure and HLA in healthy donors. Primers for the PCR totalled 60 Vbeta and 13 Jbeta. Here immunoSEQ multiplex PCR was the method, and the copy in TCRdb shows in-frame clones only, minus some. The data contain 42,000 or so clones, 50% of them singletons. The sequenced sample consisted of PBMCs. The receptor source for this set is a human donor in good health.

This clone was counted once. The V and J genes are TRBV5-1 and TRBJ2-5; TRBD1 aligns across 8 bases. CDR1 is SGHRS and CDR2 is YFSETQ in the germline V gene. This CDR3 comprises 14 residues. V was pared by 0 bases and J by 4 bases, with 2 bases of the junction left unmatched. In DNA, the CDR3 is TGCGCCAGCAGCTTGGGGACAGGGCGAGAGACCCAGTACTTC. It specifies CASSLGTGRETQYF.

The chain recombines TRBV18 with TRBJ1-1, with D unresolved. The CDR3 contains 13 residues. Trimming removed 6 bases at V and 3 bases at J, with 11 bases between. Per germline, CDR1 KGHSH and CDR2 LQKENI. CDR3 residues: CASSPDTYTEAFF. The CDR3 coding sequence is TGTGCCAGCTCCCCTGACACCTACACTGAAGCTTTCTTT.

The chain employs TRBV5-1 and TRBJ2-5; 10 nucleotides align to TRBD1. TRBJ2-7 matches the DNA end more closely, so the J call is doubtful. The CDR3 loop spans 15 amino acids. Germline V lookup: CDR1 SGHRS, CDR2 YFSETQ. DNA for the CDR3: TGCGCCAGCAGCTCCGGGACAGGGGTGACCTACGAGCAGTACTTC. Protein: CASSSGTGVTYEQYF.

This clone occurred a few times. Other DNA sequences within the sample encode an identical CDR3. The chain employs TRBV28 and TRBJ1-5, with TRBD1 as a possible D gene (6 bases). The V gene lost 3 bases and the J gene lost 3 bases, with 9 bases spanning the gap. The CDR3 length is 14 residues. Germline V gives CDR1 MDHEN, CDR2 SYDVKM. CDR3 region: CASSFRTVNQPQHF. In DNA form, the CDR3 reads TGTGCCAGCAGTTTTCGGACAGTCAATCAGCCCCAGCATTTT.

The chain combines TRBV13 with TRBJ2-3, with D possibly being TRBD2 (7 bases). The V end lost 4 bases, the J end lost 0 bases, and 17 bases lay between the germline ends. Germline V gives CDR1 PRHDT, CDR2 FYEKMQ (reference sequence). The CDR3 runs to 17 residues. CDR3 sequence (DNA): TGTGCCAGCAGCTACGCGGGGGCCGTATTTAGCACAGATACGCAGTATTTT. Translated: CASSYAGAVFSTDTQYF.

This clone appeared a few times. The V gene is TRBV7-3, the J gene TRBJ1-2, with D possibly matching TRBD1 (6 bases). V was clipped by 7 bases and J by 4 bases, with 13 bases between them. CDR3 length: 13 amino acids. Germline V gene data show CDR1 as SGHTA and CDR2 as FQGTGA. CDR3 loop: CASTQQGRYGYTF. The CDR3, as DNA: TGTGCCAGCACCCAACAGGGCCGCTATGGCTACACCTTC.

A single count supports this clone. The gene calls are TRBV27 and TRBJ1-1; D might be TRBD1 (5 bases). Germline V gives CDR1 MNHEY, CDR2 SMNVEV (reference sequence). Trimming removed 8 bases from V and 4 bases from J, with 14 bases in between. CDR3 length: 13 residues. CDR3 residues: CASGEGPSTEAFF. DNA for the CDR3: TGTGCCAGCGGGGAGGGACCGTCCACTGAAGCTTTCTTT.

The chain has TRBV19 and TRBJ1-1, with a weak D call TRBD1 (6 bases). Between the trimmed V and J ends, which lost 10 bases and 7 bases, there was a span of 19 bases. Germline V gives CDR1 LNHDA, CDR2 SQIVND (reference sequence). This CDR3 has 13 amino acids. Here the CDR3 DNA reads TGTGCCACCCACGCGGGGGGCTGGGGTGAAGCTTTCTTT. Encoded protein: CATHAGGWGEAFF.

This chain connects TRBV5-4 to TRBJ1-2; 7 bases map to TRBD1. V lost 6 bases and J lost 5; bases outside the gene matches: 4. Per the germline V gene, CDR1 is SGHNT and CDR2 is YYREEE (reference sequence). The CDR3 contains 12 residues. CDR3 protein: CASTDRVYGYTF. In nucleotides, the CDR3 is TGTGCCAGCACCGACAGGGTGTATGGCTACACCTTC. Full variable domain (remainder filled in from reference TRBV5-4 and TRBJ1-2): ETGVTQSPTHLIKTRGQQVTLRCSSQSGHNTVSWYQQALGQGPQFIFQYYREEENGRGNFPPRFSGLQFPNYSSELNVNALELDDSALYLCASTDRVYGYTFGSGTRLTVV.

CDR3 in DNA: TGTGCCAGCAGCCCCATGGGGGGGAAAGCTTTCTTT. It codes for CASSPMGGKAFF. The V call is TRBV7-2, the J call TRBJ1-1; a possible D gene is TRBD1 (5 bases). Germline CDR1 is SGHTA and CDR2 is FQGNSA. V shed 5 bases and J shed 9 bases, with 13 bases lying between them. The CDR3 is 12 residues long.